This TCR beta chain was recorded in a study of shared clonotypes between healthy human individuals. Study-level results: The generation probabilities recorded for non-shared clonotypes fell below those of clonotypes shared by all four donors. Estimated clonotype richness was generally higher in naive than memory subsets. Expectations were that clonotype sharing among donors would be affected by sequencing depth.

V was pared by 4 bases and J by 0 bases, with 13 bases between. The CDR3 has 15 amino acids. Germline V gene lookup returns CDR1 SGDLS and CDR2 YYNGEE. Replicate PCRs for sorted subsets used 200 ng DNA; this equaled tens of thousands of T cell genomes. Some clones are missing from TCRdb's copy, which holds only in-frame ones; the method was immunoSEQ multiplex PCR. The top ten clones hold 0.85% to 1.2% of a sample with about 2 million clones, approximately 94% of them seen once. Naive CD8 cells, CD45RO-negative and positively selected for CCR7, excluded terminally differentiated effector memory CD45RA+ cells. Points on this clone: Its antigen is undetermined.

The chain has TRBV9 and TRBJ2-5; D assignment may be TRBD1 or TRBD2 (5 bases each). The receptor's source is a man in his late teens or twenties in good health. Sample: naive CD8+ T cells sorted from blood. The CDR3 spells CASSLNGAYQETQYF. CDR3 bases: TGTGCCAGCAGCCTGAACGGGGCATACCAAGAGACCCAGTACTTC.